Many counts were recorded for the clone carrying this T cell receptor beta chain. The missing CDR3 end, 3 residues past where the read stops, is filled in from the germline J gene. The sample is drawn from a study of T cell clonality in common variable immunodeficiency. In germline, CDR1 is MNHNS, CDR2 SASEGT. The CDR3 has 16 residues. Trimming removed 2 bases at V and 0 bases at J, with 12 bases between. Heparinized whole blood, roughly 4.5 to 9 ml, came from each donor. Clones were sequenced by immunoSEQ multiplex PCR, and TCRdb holds only the in-frame ones, with some missing. The repertoire consists of about 43,000 clones, none detected only once.

Material for sequencing was peripheral blood mononuclear cells. This TCR derives from a person aged 18 to 69 in good health. This chain connects TRBV6-1 to TRBJ2-3; possible D gene TRBD2, 6 bases. The part of the CDR3 DNA that was read is TGTGCCAGCAGTGAATTTGCGGGATCTAGCACAGATACG. It encodes CASSEFAGSSTDT. In full, the CDR3 is CASSEFAGSSTDTQYF.